This T cell receptor (beta chain) is drawn from a study of T cells in tuberculosis. The overall study: T cells were selected with CD1B tetramers loaded with glucose monomycolate.

Germline V CDR1 and CDR2: MNHNY, SVGAGI (reference sequence). The CDR3 has 13 residues. Unmatched junction bases numbered 4, after V lost 7 bases and J lost 5 bases. Method: immunoSEQ multiplex PCR; TCRdb's copy keeps in-frame clones and lacks some. Altogether around 35,000 clones are present, approximately 90% being singletons, with the ten largest covering less than 2.5%. Study-wide findings and caveats: GMM-specific TCRs were nearer to active tuberculosis alpha repertoires, suggesting expansion. Samples were chosen by availability of cryopreserved specimens.

Time point in this sample: new active TB diagnosis, blood taken before or within 7 days of starting treatment. On average roughly 90,000 T cells per donor were immunosequenced. About this clone: Its target is not known.

This specimen was PBMCs, taken at tuberculosis diagnosis. The sequence came from an adult with tuberculosis. The chain is built from TRBV6-6 and TRBJ2-3; 9 bases are shared with TRBD1. In DNA, the CDR3 is TGTGCCAGCAACAGGGGGCGAGAAGATACGCAGTATTTT. Translation gives CASNRGREDTQYF.